This T cell receptor beta chain came from a study of blood T cell repertoires in COVID-19 (dated by TCRdb to 2018 to 2020). Regarding the study in general: Samples from collaborators originated in the United States, Italy and Spain and spanned both the acute and convalescent phases of COVID-19. Where HLA class I and class II types were available, the types were taken from metadata supplied by the sample provider, not from assay-based typing. A de-identified subject ID, COVID-19 status, age in years and sex were almost always included in the sample metadata. Deeply sampled blood TCRbeta repertoires from subjects exposed to, actively infected with, or recovered from COVID-19 were included in the dataset. The repertoires were made available in a free public database intended to serve as a resource for research on the immune response to SARS-CoV-2. Samples were obtained from the ongoing ImmuneRACE study (first 160 participants) and from over 1,000 subjects provided by 6 global collaborators. The material from the prospective study consisted of cDNA or gDNA derived from T cells, B-cell-depleted T cells, or PBMCs.

Results and caveats for the whole study, not just this receptor: Clinical and demographic metadata were provided uncurated, with the amount varying by source and participant.

Each collaborating institution followed its own protocols to collect whole blood in K2EDTA tubes. For TCRbeta analysis, collaborator samples were shipped as frozen whole blood, as isolated PBMCs, or as DNA extracted from either sample type. Germline trimming amounts to 4 bases on V and 8 bases on J, with 9 as the count of junction bases outside the gene matches. Sequences KGHDR (CDR1) and SFDVKD (CDR2) are obtained from the germline V gene. Taken from cysteine to phenylalanine, the CDR3 has 15 residues. Just the 45-base CDR3 DNA is kept, in frame starting at base 1. Note on this clone: What this receptor recognizes is not known. No clone much larger than this one lies a single base away; base qualities are absent.

The immunoSEQ Assay, a bias-controlled multiplex PCR, was used to amplify TCRbeta CDR3 regions from genomic DNA. On the authors' methods: Within the assay, amplification of reference gene primers was used to estimate how many nucleated cells each sample contained. Sequence reads were collapsed and filtered to measure the absolute abundance of every unique TCRbeta CDR3 rearrangement. For each sample, productive Simpson clonality was calculated as the square root of Simpson's diversity index over productive rearrangements. TCRdb provides this immuneACCESS table in a form limited to in-frame rearrangements. Some clones are lacking; in checked studies, under half of them reflect an unresolved V gene, and why the rest are absent is not known. V, J and clone size are taken as reported in that table, and D and trimming were inferred from the DNA itself. This sample gives approximately 300,000 clones in total; over 70% of them show up just once. The top ten hold roughly 1.3% of the sample.

The origin of this receptor is a woman aged 45-59 years with acute or convalescent COVID-19. Sequenced material: peripheral blood. This sequence uses TRBV24-1 and TRBJ2-1, with 8 bases matching TRBD1. The CDR3: CATSDPGGAGDEQFF. The DNA sequence is as follows: TGTGCCACCAGTGACCCAGGGGGCGCCGGCGATGAGCAGTTCTTC.